The rows below give T cell receptor beta chains drawn from one sample of a study of blood T cell repertoires in COVID-19. The table came from immunoSEQ multiplex PCR; TCRdb's copy has only in-frame clones and leaves some out. The repertoire holds about 94,000 clones, with over 70% as singletons. Specimen: peripheral blood. These receptor sequences come from a human donor in a cohort sampled during active COVID-19. Both conserved end residues are part of each CDR3. A D gene is named only where the DNA matches it firmly. Rows may omit the clone size; those that give it use once, few, many or a size class.

j_call clone_size v_call d_call cdr3_aa cdr3_nt
TRBJ1-3 - TRBV28 - CASSSGRPHSGNTIYF TGTGCCAGCAGCTCGGGTCGGCCGCACTCTGGAAACACCATATATTTT
TRBJ1-6 once TRBV4-2 TRBD1 CASSQDRGLWGSPLHF TGTGCCAGCAGCCAAGACAGGGGGTTATGGGGCTCACCCCTCCACTTT
TRBJ1-5 few TRBV29-1 TRBD1 CSVAPGTGVNQPQHF TGCAGCGTGGCCCCCGGGACAGGGGTGAATCAGCCCCAGCATTTT
TRBJ2-2 once TRBV7-8 - CASSLDRNTGELFF TGTGCCAGCAGCTTAGACAGGAACACCGGGGAGCTGTTTTTT
TRBJ1-5 - TRBV5-5 - CASSLHSHQPQHF TGTGCCAGCAGCTTGCACAGCCATCAGCCCCAGCATTTT
TRBJ2-7 - TRBV10-3 - CAISESWGGPYEQYF TGTGCCATCAGTGAGTCCTGGGGGGGGCCCTACGAGCAGTACTTC
TRBJ2-7 - TRBV19 TRBD1 CASSIDRESSYEQYF TGTGCCAGTAGTATTGACAGGGAAAGCTCCTACGAGCAGTACTTC
TRBJ1-2 few TRBV28 TRBD1 CASSSGQGKYYGYTF TGTGCCAGCAGTTCGGGACAGGGGAAGTACTATGGCTACACCTTC
TRBJ2-7 - TRBV27 TRBD2 CASSLYATSGRAYYYEQYF TGTGCCAGCAGTTTATACGCGACTAGCGGGAGGGCCTATTACTACGAGCAGTACTTC
TRBJ2-7 - TRBV27 TRBD1 CASSYVQGAVYEQYF TGTGCCAGCAGTTACGTACAGGGGGCTGTCTACGAGCAGTACTTC
TRBJ1-1 - TRBV28 - CASNFGGTEAFF TGTGCCAGCAACTTCGGGGGAACTGAAGCTTTCTTT
TRBJ2-3 - TRBV6-4 TRBD2 CPQRESEDTQYF TGTCCTCAGCGGGAGTCGGAAGATACGCAGTATTTT
TRBJ2-6 - TRBV10-3 TRBD1 CAISGAGGDSGANVLTF TGTGCCATCAGTGGGGCAGGGGGTGACTCTGGGGCCAACGTCCTGACTTTC
TRBJ1-5 - TRBV9 - CASSSGQIDQPQHF TGTGCCAGCAGTAGTGGGCAAATTGATCAGCCCCAGCATTTT
TRBJ1-2 - TRBV30 TRBD1 CAWTGQLYGYTF TGTGCCTGGACGGGACAGCTCTATGGCTACACCTTC
TRBJ2-2 - TRBV4-1 - CASSQVGRDTGELFF TGCGCCAGCAGCCAAGTCGGTCGTGACACCGGGGAGCTGTTTTTT
TRBJ1-1 few TRBV28 - CASRQMNTEAFF TGTGCCAGTCGACAGATGAACACTGAAGCTTTCTTT
TRBJ1-2 - TRBV6-5 - CASSYRPGIYGYTF TGTGCCAGCAGTTACAGACCGGGGATTTATGGCTACACCTTC
TRBJ1-2 - TRBV18 TRBD1 CASSLDRTNYGYTF TGTGCCAGCTCACTGGACAGGACTAACTATGGCTACACCTTC
TRBJ2-1 once TRBV5-1 - CASSLVSRRDNEQFF TGCGCCAGCAGCTTGGTTAGCAGGAGGGACAATGAGCAGTTCTTC
TRBJ2-7 - TRBV5-1 TRBD2 CASRPAGGTPYEQYF TGCGCCAGCAGGCCCGCGGGGGGAACCCCCTACGAGCAGTACTTC
TRBJ2-7 few TRBV4-1 TRBD1 CASSPGTEYYEQYF TGCGCCAGCAGCCCCGGGACAGAGTACTACGAGCAGTACTTC
TRBJ2-3 once TRBV6-1 - CASSEAGKVTDTQYF TGTGCCAGCAGTGAGGCAGGGAAGGTCACAGATACGCAGTATTTT
TRBJ2-7 - TRBV18 TRBD2 CASSFKGTSGYEQYF TGTGCCAGCTCGTTTAAAGGGACTAGCGGTTACGAGCAGTACTTC
TRBJ2-1 - TRBV3-1/TRBV3-2 - CASSQVEDEQFF TGTGCCAGCAGCCAAGTTGAGGATGAGCAGTTCTTC
TRBJ1-1 - TRBV6-5 TRBD1 CASRETGGTEAFF TGTGCCAGCAGAGAGACAGGGGGCACTGAAGCTTTCTTT
TRBJ2-2 few TRBV7-9 - CASSLMSANTGELFF TGTGCCAGCAGCTTAATGAGCGCGAACACCGGGGAGCTGTTTTTT
TRBJ2-2 once TRBV30 - CAWKAGPNTGELFF TGTGCCTGGAAGGCAGGGCCGAACACCGGGGAGCTGTTTTTT
TRBJ1-5 - TRBV21-1 - CASSKALVGQLSNQPQHF TGTGCCAGCAGCAAAGCGCTAGTGGGACAGCTTAGCAATCAGCCCCAGCATTTT